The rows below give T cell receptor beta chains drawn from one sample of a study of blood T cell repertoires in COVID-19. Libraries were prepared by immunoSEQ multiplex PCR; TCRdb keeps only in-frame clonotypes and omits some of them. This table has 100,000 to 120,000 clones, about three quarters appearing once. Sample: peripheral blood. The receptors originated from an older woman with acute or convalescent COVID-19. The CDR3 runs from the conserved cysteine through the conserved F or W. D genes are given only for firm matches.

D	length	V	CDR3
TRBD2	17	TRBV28	CASSAPSGTSSTGELFF
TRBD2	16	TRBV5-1	CPSLPGRGARGGQQYF
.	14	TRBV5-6	CASSLGGGGSPLHF
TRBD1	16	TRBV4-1	CASSQEDRGVYNEQFF
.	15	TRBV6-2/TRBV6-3	CASRPGGVGNTEAFF
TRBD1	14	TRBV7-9	CASSLATGGTEAFF
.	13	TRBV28	CASGGGSHYGYTF
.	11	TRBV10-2	CASSDADTQYF
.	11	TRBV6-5	CASKGYNEQFF
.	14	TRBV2	CASSDWAAQETQYF
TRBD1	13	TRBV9	CASSLQGYTEAFF
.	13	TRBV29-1	CSVAQGPDYGYTF
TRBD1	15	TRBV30	CAWDRGQMGNQPQHF
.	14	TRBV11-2	CASSRNGQNYGYTF
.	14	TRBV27	CASQFGGFDSPLHF
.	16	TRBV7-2	CASSLDGSGRYRELFF
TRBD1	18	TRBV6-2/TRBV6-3	CASSYDGADRGANSPLHF
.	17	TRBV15	CATSRDSGTSWNTEAFF
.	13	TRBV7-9	CASSLRRDYGYTF
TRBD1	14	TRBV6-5	CASSYEGARSPLHF
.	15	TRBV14	CASSQDPARVGEQYF
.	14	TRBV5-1	CASSRSTVNTEAFF
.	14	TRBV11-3	CASTRDTNTGELFF
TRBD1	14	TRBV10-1	CASSGQGARHEQFF
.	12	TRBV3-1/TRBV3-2	CASSQVPEAQYF
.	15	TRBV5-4	CASGNQRGTNEKLFF
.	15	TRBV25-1	CASSDDSTAGREQFF
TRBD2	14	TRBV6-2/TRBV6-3	CASIPRMGGDIQYF
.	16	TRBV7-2	CASSLGTGLGNQPQHF
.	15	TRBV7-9	CASSPFDRPSYEQYF
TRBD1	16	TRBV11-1	CASSLRDRGRRETQYF
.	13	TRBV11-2	CASSLWAGYGYTF
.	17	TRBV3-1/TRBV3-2	CASSQAGGGAGANVLTF
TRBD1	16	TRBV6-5	CASSYPTGQGGYEQYF
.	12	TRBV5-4	CASSLGRGEQYF
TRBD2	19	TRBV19	CASSPSSGGPGYIYNEQFF
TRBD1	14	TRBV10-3	CAISAQGVVQPQHF
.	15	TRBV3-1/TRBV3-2	CASSQDEGFYSPLHF
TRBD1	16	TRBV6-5	CASSYPGGTGPTEAFF
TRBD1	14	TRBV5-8	CASSRGQGSTEAFF
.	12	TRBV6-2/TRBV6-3	CASSYEGRGAFF
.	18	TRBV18	CASSPTTTGRGGKNIQYF
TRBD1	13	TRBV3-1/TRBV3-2	CASSPQTGGEQYF
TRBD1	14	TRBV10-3	CAISEYGQGYGYTF
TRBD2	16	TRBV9	CASSEGTSGGFYEQFF
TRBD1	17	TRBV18	CASSPLGQGADNSPLHF
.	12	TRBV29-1	CSVATSGQVQFF
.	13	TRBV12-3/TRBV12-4	CASSSQGVYGYTF
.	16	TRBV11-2	CASSLGGGTNTGELFF